The TCR beta chain under discussion was sequenced for a study of cytomegalovirus exposure and HLA in healthy donors. It was with 60 Vbeta and 13 Jbeta primers that the PCR ran. Measured with immunoSEQ multiplex PCR; TCRdb has only the in-frame clones, and not every one. The repertoire holds around 160,000 clones, with 60% to 85% as singletons. V was trimmed by 3 bases and J by 4 bases, leaving 13 bases between them. Germline V gives CDR1 KGHSH, CDR2 LQKENI. The CDR3 is made up of 15 amino acids. This clonotype originated in a man between 35 and 55 years old in good health and CMV-seropositive. The specimen sequenced was PBMCs. The chain carries TRBV18 and TRBJ2-1; a weak D match, TRBD2 (6 bases). The CDR3 reads CASSPTSSEYNEQFF. CDR3 coding DNA: TGTGCCAGCTCACCGACTTCTAGCGAATACAATGAGCAGTTCTTC.